This paragraph covers one T cell receptor beta chain sequence. The data are from a study of blood T cell repertoires in COVID-19. Background on the study: Sources were T cells, B-cell-depleted T cells, or PBMCs; the material itself was cDNA or gDNA.

Germline V gene data show CDR1 as KGHSH and CDR2 as LQKENI. With 6 bases removed from V and 0 bases from J, the gap between germline ends came to 12 bases. This CDR3 region has 15 residues. Sequencing used immunoSEQ multiplex PCR; TCRdb keeps in-frame clones, though not all of them. Of a few hundred thousand clones listed, around 90% are singletons. The sample consisted of peripheral blood. This clonotype was obtained from a man aged 18-30 years with active or convalescent COVID-19. The V call is TRBV18, the J call TRBJ1-5, with D unresolved. Written as DNA, the CDR3 is TGTGCCAGCTCCCACGGACTGCATAGCAATCAGCCCCAGCATTTT. This codes for CASSHGLHSNQPQHF.